A single sample is the source of the 17 T cell receptor beta chains below, sequenced in a study of CD39 and CD103 CD8 tumor-infiltrating T cells. The assay was immunoSEQ multiplex PCR, and TCRdb's table has in-frame clones only and misses some. The sample records approximately 2,500 clones, about two thirds being singletons. Sample: CD39- CD103- CD8+ T cells sorted from the tumor. Subset defined: CD103-CD39- double-negative CD45RA- CD8 T cells. These receptor sequences come from a human donor with head and neck squamous cell carcinoma.

This clone was counted only a few times. The rearrangement links TRBV18 to TRBJ1-1; a possible D gene is TRBD1 (5 bases). The V and J ends lost 2 bases and 7 bases respectively, with 8 bases between them. Per the germline V gene, CDR1 is KGHSH and CDR2 is LQKENI. The CDR3 loop spans 12 amino acids. CDR3 loop: CASSPEGSEAFF. As DNA, the CDR3 is TGTGCCAGCTCACCAGAGGGGAGTGAAGCTTTCTTT.

The chain combines TRBV27 with TRBJ1-6; no firm D call. Germline V gene sequence: CDR1 MNHEY, CDR2 SMNVEV (reference sequence). V lost 6 bases and J lost 4, with 13 bases in between. The CDR3 spans 15 residues. The CDR3, as DNA: TGTGCCAGCAGGGGCGTCGAGGGATATAATTCACCCCTCCACTTT. It yields the protein CASRGVEGYNSPLHF.

The J gene is TRBJ1-1, the V gene TRBV2; D gene uncertain. This CDR3 spans 13 amino acids. CDR1 and CDR2 (germline): SNHLY, FYNNEI. V shed 3 bases and J shed 5 bases, with 10 bases lying between them. CDR3 sequence reads: CASSEAAETEAFF. The CDR3 DNA is TGTGCCAGCAGTGAGGCGGCGGAGACTGAAGCTTTCTTT.

The J gene is TRBJ1-1, the V gene TRBV27, with D perhaps TRBD1 (5 bases). V was shortened by 5 bases and J by 1 base, with 11 bases between the two germline ends. This CDR3 spans 14 amino acids. Germline CDR1 reads MNHEY; CDR2 reads SMNVEV (reference sequence). The CDR3 sequence is CASSPGTANTEAFF. CDR3 in DNA: TGTGCCAGCAGTCCCGGGACCGCGAACACTGAAGCTTTCTTT.

The chain recombines TRBV19 with TRBJ1-1; tentatively, D is TRBD1 (6 bases). V was pared by 5 bases and J by 7 bases, with 17 bases between. Germline V gene data show CDR1 as LNHDA and CDR2 as SQIVND (reference sequence). The length of the CDR3 is 14 residues. The CDR3 DNA reads as TGTGCCAGTAGTTACTCCAGGACAGCAATTGAAGCTTTCTTT. Amino acids: CASSYSRTAIEAFF.

The chain employs TRBV7-9 and TRBJ1-2; a possible D gene is TRBD1 (6 bases). Trimming took 0 bases from V and 4 from J, leaving 6 bases between them. The germline CDR1 and CDR2 sequences are SEHNR and FQNEAQ (reference sequence). The CDR3 length is 13 residues. The CDR3 here is CASSLAGGYGYTF. CDR3 DNA: TGTGCCAGCAGCTTAGCAGGGGGCTATGGCTACACCTTC.

CDR3 protein: CASSGTDSGNTIYF. Written as DNA, the CDR3 is TGTGCCAGCAGCGGGACGGACTCTGGAAACACCATATATTTT. V is TRBV6-1 and J is TRBJ1-3; tentative D call: TRBD1 (5 bases). V gave up 6 bases and J gave up 0 bases, with 9 bases separating them. Germline V gives CDR1 MNHNS, CDR2 SASEGT. This CDR3 region has 14 residues.

This chain links TRBV10-3 with TRBJ2-3; D is uncertain. Per germline, CDR1 ENHRY and CDR2 SYGVKD. There are 13 residues in the CDR3. Trimming stripped 2 bases from V and 4 bases from J, with 7 bases between. CDR3 sequence (DNA): TGTGCCATCAGTGAGAACGGACCAGATACGCAGTATTTT. Its protein is CAISENGPDTQYF.

The chain's CDR3 is CASRGHLGSNQPQHF. The CDR3 DNA sequence: TGTGCCAGTAGAGGACACTTGGGGAGCAATCAGCCCCAGCATTTT. This chain joins TRBV19 and TRBJ1-5, with D possibly matching TRBD1 (5 bases). Per the germline V gene, CDR1 is LNHDA and CDR2 is SQIVND (reference sequence). Trimming took off 6 bases at V and 1 base at J, with 13 bases between the two ends. CDR3 length equals 15 residues.

With regard to this clone: This same CDR3 is encoded by further DNA sequences in the sample. The chain employs TRBV5-1 and TRBJ2-1; 10 nucleotides align to TRBD2. Trimming removed 0 bases from V and 8 bases from J; junction bases left unmatched: 11. From germline, CDR1 is SGHRS and CDR2 YFSETQ. The CDR3 extends over 17 amino acids. This chain's CDR3 is CASSLDDGLAGVYEQFF. CDR3 in DNA: TGCGCCAGCAGCTTGGATGACGGGCTAGCGGGGGTGTATGAGCAGTTCTTC.

The chain links TRBV28 to TRBJ2-5, with 10 bases fitting TRBD1. The CDR3 covers 14 residues. Losses at the gene ends were 8 bases for V and 3 bases for J; bases not matched to a gene: 6. From germline, CDR1 is MDHEN and CDR2 SYDVKM. This chain's CDR3 is CASEGGTGEETQYF. The CDR3, as DNA: TGTGCCAGCGAAGGTGGGACAGGGGAAGAGACCCAGTACTTC.

This chain links TRBV2 with TRBJ1-1, with D tentatively TRBD1 (6 bases). Germline CDR1 and CDR2: SNHLY and FYNNEI. V was pared by 6 bases and J by 4 bases, with 21 bases between. The CDR3 is 16 residues long. The CDR3 DNA is TGTGCCAGCAGCTACCCGGCGGGGGGGCTGGGCACTGAAGCTTTCTTT. Translation: CASSYPAGGLGTEAFF.

This clone has just one count. The V and J genes are TRBV9 and TRBJ2-3, with D possibly matching TRBD2 (7 bases). The V end was cut by 3 bases, the J end by 1 base, with 15 bases between. CDR1 and CDR2 (germline): SGDLS, YYNGEE. CDR3 length: 16 amino acids. The CDR3 is CASSERGGWGTDTQYF. CDR3 DNA: TGTGCCAGCAGCGAGCGCGGGGGCTGGGGCACAGATACGCAGTATTTT.

The CDR3 region is CATSRTGDLYEQYF. In nucleotides, the CDR3 is TGTGCCACCAGCAGGACAGGGGACCTCTACGAGCAGTACTTC. V is TRBV15 and J is TRBJ2-7; 8 bases align to TRBD1. Germline CDR1 LNHNV, CDR2 YYDKDF (reference sequence). The CDR3 is made up of 14 amino acids. With 3 bases clipped from V and 3 bases from J, the junction kept 4 bases outside the gene matches.

The V gene is TRBV10-2, the J gene TRBJ2-2; a weak D match, TRBD1 (5 bases). The germline V and J ends were trimmed by 1 base and 7 bases, with 13 bases remaining between them. The CDR3 extends over 15 amino acids. CDR1 and CDR2 from the germline V gene are WSHSY and SAAADI. CDR3 protein: CASSELTAWGGELFF. CDR3 coding DNA: TGCGCCAGCAGTGAGTTGACAGCCTGGGGCGGGGAGCTGTTTTTT.

This chain connects TRBV7-9 to TRBJ2-2, with 10 bases matching TRBD2. V lost 8 bases and J lost 1; bases outside the gene matches: 10. The CDR3 covers 17 residues. Per germline, CDR1 SEHNR and CDR2 FQNEAQ (reference sequence). The CDR3 sequence: CASSTFSGGKNTGELFF. The CDR3 DNA is TGTGCCAGCTCCACCTTTAGCGGGGGGAAGAACACCGGGGAGCTGTTTTTT.

V gene TRBV28 combines with J gene TRBJ1-1; no clear D gene. This CDR3 comprises 14 residues. CDR1 is MDHEN and CDR2 is SYDVKM in the germline V gene. The germline V and J ends were trimmed by 3 bases and 5 bases, with 13 bases remaining between them. CDR3 residues: CASSFGYTGTEAFF. The CDR3 coding sequence is TGTGCCAGCAGTTTTGGGTATACGGGGACTGAAGCTTTCTTT.